What follows are 29 T cell receptor beta chains derived from one specimen sequenced in a study of spatial heterogeneity in lung cancer. From the 5' RACE reads, TCRdb called clonotypes with MiXCR, one entry per CDR3 protein. The sample has some 20,000 distinct CDR3 sequences; approximately 15% are singletons. Their antigens remain unidentified. General study results and limits: Higher tumor mutation counts went along with higher counts of expanded intratumoral alpha and beta TCRs.

Time point indicated: sample taken at primary tumor resection. Sequencing was performed on lung tumor tissue, taken at surgery. The receptor set was obtained from a female donor with early-stage non-small cell lung cancer.

The table lists this clonotype with a few counts. J is TRBJ2-5 and V is TRBV28; TRBD1 agrees at 7 bases. The CDR3 sequence is 12 residues long. V lost 2 bases and J lost 12; bases outside the gene matches: 6. Germline CDR1 MDHEN, CDR2 SYDVKM. CDR3 coding DNA: TGTGCCAGCAGTTTAGAAGGGGACAGCGAGTACTTC. It translates to CASSLEGDSEYF.

This clonotype was observed a handful of times. The chain links TRBV7-9 to TRBJ2-7, with 10 nucleotides matching TRBD2. CDR1 and CDR2 from the germline V gene are SEHNR and FQNEAQ (reference sequence). Trimming cost V 4 bases and J 5 bases; bases outside gene matches: 5. The CDR3 is 14 amino acids. CDR3 in amino acids: CASSSSGRANEQYF. The CDR3 nucleotides read TGTGCCAGCAGCTCGAGCGGGAGGGCCAACGAGCAGTACTTC.

Only a few counts were recorded for this clonotype. The chain has TRBV24-1 and TRBJ2-2; D possibly corresponds to TRBD1 (6 bases). Trimming left V 1 base short and J 5 bases short, with 13 bases between. The length of the CDR3 is 16 residues. CDR1 and CDR2 from the germline V gene are KGHDR and SFDVKD. CDR3 in DNA: TGTGCCACCAGTGATTTCAGGCAGGGGAGAACCGGGGAGCTGTTTTTT. This translates into CATSDFRQGRTGELFF.

The chain employs TRBV7-9 and TRBJ2-7; D might be TRBD2 (5 bases). Trimming removed 5 bases from V and 5 bases from J, with 22 bases in between. The CDR3 spans 16 residues. Germline V gene sequence: CDR1 SEHNR, CDR2 FQNEAQ (reference sequence). The CDR3 nucleotides read TGTGCCAGCAGCCCGATGGGCGGAAAGGGAGACAACGAGCAGTACTTC. Protein sequence: CASSPMGGKGDNEQYF.

This clonotype was observed at least ten times. The chain recombines TRBV2 with TRBJ2-1, with no clear D. Germline CDR1 SNHLY, CDR2 FYNNEI. The V end lost 3 bases, the J end lost 6 bases, and 9 bases lay between the germline ends. The length of the CDR3 is 13 residues. The CDR3 region is CASSESWGNEQFF. CDR3 bases: TGTGCCAGCAGTGAGTCATGGGGCAATGAGCAGTTCTTC.

This clonotype has only a few counts. The chain links TRBV5-1 to TRBJ2-7; 8 nucleotides align to TRBD2. The V gene end was trimmed by 3 bases and the J gene end by 3 bases; junction bases not matched to a gene: 5. The CDR3 contains 14 residues. Looked up from germline, CDR1 is SGHRS and CDR2 is YFSETQ. Here the CDR3 reads CASSSTSGDYEQYF. As DNA, the CDR3 is TGCGCCAGCAGCTCCACTAGCGGCGACTACGAGCAGTACTTC.

This clonotype was seen at least ten times. The chain is built from TRBV20-1 and TRBJ2-1; TRBD2 matches 11 bases. This CDR3 has 15 residues. Germline values: CDR1 DFQATT, CDR2 SNEGSKA (reference sequence). V lost 3 bases, J lost 9 bases, and 10 bases stayed unmatched. For the CDR3, the DNA is TGCAGTGCTAGTTCGACTAGCGGGAACATCGGTGAGCAGTTCTTC. This gives the protein CSASSTSGNIGEQFF.

This CDR3 is CASSLGGGIEEQYF. As DNA, the CDR3 is TGCGCCAGCAGCCTGGGCGGGGGCATAGAAGAGCAGTACTTC. The chain links TRBV5-1 to TRBJ2-7; weak D call: TRBD2 (7 bases). The V gene's germline CDR1 is SGHRS and CDR2 YFSETQ. This CDR3 is 14 amino acids long. V was shortened by 4 bases and J by 7 bases, with 18 bases between the two germline ends.

This clonotype was recorded at least ten times. V and J are TRBV12-5 and TRBJ2-5, with 8 bases that match TRBD2. The germline CDR1 and CDR2 sequences are LGHNT and FRNRAP. The V gene end was trimmed by 2 bases and the J gene end by 2 bases; junction bases not matched to a gene: 7. The CDR3 is 16 residues long. The CDR3 DNA sequence: TGTGCTAGTGGTTTGCGTAGCGGGATCTTGCAAGAGACCCAGTACTTC. As protein: CASGLRSGILQETQYF.

This clonotype appeared many times. The genes are TRBV6-1 and TRBJ2-7; D is uncertain. In germline, CDR1 is MNHNS, CDR2 SASEGT. Between the trimmed V and J ends, which lost 5 bases and 3 bases, there was a span of 8 bases. The CDR3 extends over 12 amino acids. This chain's CDR3 is CASSTTFYEQYF. The CDR3 DNA reads TGTGCCAGCAGTACCACTTTCTACGAGCAGTACTTC.

This clonotype appeared a few times. V and J are TRBV27 and TRBJ2-4; D call uncertain. Trimming removed 6 bases from V and 5 bases from J, with 17 bases in between. Germline values: CDR1 MNHEY, CDR2 SMNVEV (reference sequence). The CDR3 contains 15 residues. The CDR3: CASRIGPAGQNIQYF. In nucleotides, the CDR3 is TGTGCCAGCAGAATAGGTCCGGCCGGCCAAAACATTCAGTACTTC.

The V call is TRBV12-3 or TRBV12-4, the J call TRBJ2-5; 8 nucleotides line up with TRBD1. Germline trimming cut 4 bases from V and 7 bases from J; bases unmatched to any gene: 8. The CDR3 consists of 14 residues. The CDR3 is CASSYGGTGGTQYF. CDR3 DNA sequence: TGTGCCAGCAGTTATGGGGGGACAGGTGGGACCCAGTACTTC.

This clonotype was detected a few times. The chain has TRBV19 and TRBJ2-7; 11 nucleotides agree with TRBD1. Germline V gives CDR1 LNHDA, CDR2 SQIVND (reference sequence). The junction had 5 bases not matched to a gene; V was cut back by 5 bases and J by 2 bases. The CDR3 has 15 residues. The chain's CDR3 is CASSHPGQGAYEQYF. CDR3 DNA sequence: TGTGCCAGTAGTCACCCGGGACAGGGGGCCTACGAGCAGTACTTC.

This clonotype appeared a few times. V gene TRBV5-1 combines with J gene TRBJ2-7; 10 bases map to TRBD2. The V gene end was trimmed by 3 bases and the J gene end by 6 bases; junction bases not matched to a gene: 6. CDR1 SGHRS and CDR2 YFSETQ come from the germline V gene. The CDR3 consists of 14 residues. The CDR3 nucleotides read TGCGCCAGCAGCTCAGGACTAGCGGCGACCGAGCAGTACTTC. Translated, it gives CASSSGLAATEQYF.

This clonotype turned up a few times. The rearrangement joins TRBV4-1 to TRBJ2-7; 10 nucleotides agree with TRBD2. The junction had 3 bases not matched to a gene; V was cut back by 1 base and J by 3 bases. The CDR3 spans 15 residues. Germline CDR1 and CDR2: MGHRA and YSYEKL. As DNA, the CDR3 is TGCGCCAGCAGCCAAGTACCTAGCGGGAGCTACGAGCAGTACTTC. It codes for CASSQVPSGSYEQYF.

This clonotype came up many times. The rearrangement uses TRBV5-1 and TRBJ2-3; 7 bases line up with TRBD2. The CDR3 covers 12 residues. Germline V gene lookup returns CDR1 SGHRS and CDR2 YFSETQ. The V segment lost 4 bases and the J segment 4 bases; nucleotides outside the gene matches: 0. In DNA, the CDR3 is TGCGCCAGCAGCCGGGGGGCAGATACGCAGTATTTT. Protein product: CASSRGADTQYF.

This clonotype was seen many times. The chain uses TRBV29-1 and TRBJ2-3, with D possibly being TRBD2 (5 bases). The germline V and J ends were trimmed by 6 bases and 4 bases, with 17 bases remaining between them. This CDR3 spans 14 amino acids. Germline loops: CDR1 SQVTM, CDR2 ANQGSEA. The CDR3 loop reads CSVPPGGSADTQYF. CDR3 nucleotides: TGCAGCGTGCCCCCGGGCGGGTCCGCAGATACGCAGTATTTT.

There are a few counts of this clonotype. As DNA, the CDR3 is TGTGCCAGCAGCGGCGGACTAGCGGCCTACAATGAGCAGTTCTTC. It is translated as CASSGGLAAYNEQFF. J is TRBJ2-1 and V is TRBV9, with 10 bases fitting TRBD2. Losses at the gene ends were 3 bases for V and 2 bases for J; bases not matched to a gene: 2. The germline gives CDR1 SGDLS, CDR2 YYNGEE. The CDR3 totals 15 residues. Full variable domain (remainder filled in from reference TRBV9 and TRBJ2-1): DSGVTQTPKHLITATGQRVTLRCSPRSGDLSVYWYQQSLDQGLQFLIQYYNGEERAKGNILERFSAQQFPDLHSELNLSSLELGDSALYFCASSGGLAAYNEQFFGPGTRLTVL.

This clonotype occurred many times. This chain uses TRBV29-1 with TRBJ2-1; unclear D gene. This CDR3 has 16 amino acids. CDR1 and CDR2 from the germline V gene are SQVTM and ANQGSEA. V shed 8 bases and J shed 0 bases, with 20 bases lying between them. The CDR3 sequence is CSSLDGFSSSYNEQFF. CDR3 bases: TGCAGCTCACTCGATGGCTTTTCGAGCTCCTACAATGAGCAGTTCTTC.

This clonotype has ten or more counts. The chain recombines TRBV6-1 with TRBJ2-7; D unresolved. Germline CDR1 is MNHNS and CDR2 is SASEGT. V was pared by 1 base and J by 0 bases, with 10 bases between. CDR3 length equals 15 residues. CDR3 nucleotide sequence: TGTGCCAGCAGTGAAGTTGTGCAGAGCTCCTACGAGCAGTACTTC. It specifies CASSEVVQSSYEQYF.

This clonotype was detected many times. The J gene is TRBJ2-3, the V gene TRBV10-2; D might be TRBD1 or TRBD2, each matching 6 bases. CDR1 WSHSY and CDR2 SAAADI come from the germline V gene. The ends were cut back, 4 bases at V and 1 base at J, with 27 bases in the middle. This CDR3 spans 20 amino acids. The CDR3 nucleotides are TGCGCCAGCAGTGGTGCCTCGCGGGACAAACCGTCGTGGGGCACAGATACGCAGTATTTT. Its protein is CASSGASRDKPSWGTDTQYF.

There are many counts of this clonotype. The rearrangement uses TRBV12-5 and TRBJ2-3, with TRBD1 matching 7 bases. Unmatched junction bases numbered 9, after V lost 6 bases and J lost 0 bases. The CDR3 contains 16 residues. CDR1 LGHNT and CDR2 FRNRAP come from the germline V gene. This CDR3 reads CASGRRTGTSTDTQYF. CDR3 coding DNA: TGTGCTAGTGGACGCCGGACAGGAACTAGCACAGATACGCAGTATTTT.

DNA for the CDR3: TGTGCCAGCTCACGGCAGGGGGTCACTGAGCAGTTCTTC. Amino acids: CASSRQGVTEQFF. This rearrangement joins TRBV18 to TRBJ2-1, with TRBD1 matching 7 bases. V lost 4 bases to trimming and J lost 9 bases; unmatched junction nucleotides: 6. CDR1 is KGHSH and CDR2 is LQKENI in the germline V gene. This CDR3 contains 13 residues.

This clonotype was counted at least ten times. The chain employs TRBV5-6 and TRBJ2-3; D may match TRBD1 or TRBD2 (6 bases each). Germline V gene lookup returns CDR1 SGHDT and CDR2 YYEEEE. This CDR3 is 16 amino acids long. Between the trimmed V and J ends, which lost 3 bases and 1 base, there was a span of 15 bases. CDR3 sequence (DNA): TGTGCCAGCAGCTACGGGGGCCCCGGGGGCACAGATACGCAGTATTTT. As protein: CASSYGGPGGTDTQYF.

The chain joins TRBV7-9 to TRBJ2-2, with no clear D. CDR1 and CDR2 (germline): SEHNR, FQNEAQ (reference sequence). The V end was cut by 1 base, the J end by 4 bases, with 13 bases between. The CDR3 consists of 16 residues. The CDR3 DNA sequence: TGTGCCAGCAGCTTAGGGGCCCACTGGGGCACCGGGGAGCTGTTTTTT. Translated, it gives CASSLGAHWGTGELFF.

As concerns this clonotype: A much larger clone is a single base away; this may be a read error. V usage is TRBV3-1 and J usage is TRBJ2-5; D unclear. With 4 bases removed from V and 1 base from J, the gap between germline ends came to 13 bases. The CDR3 spans 15 residues. Germline-derived CDR1 and CDR2 are LGHDT and YNNKEL (reference sequence). The CDR3 DNA follows: TGTGCCAGCAGCCGTCGAGGTGCATCCCAAGAGACCCAGTACTTC. Protein: CASSRRGASQETQYF.

This clonotype appeared many times. V is TRBV20-1 and J is TRBJ2-7; the D is unclear. Trimming shortened V by 6 bases and J by 2 bases, and 17 bases separated the two germline ends. Germline CDR1 DFQATT, CDR2 SNEGSKA (reference sequence). This CDR3 spans 14 amino acids. CDR3 residues: CSAKLLSQAYEQYF. CDR3 in DNA: TGCAGTGCGAAACTACTCAGCCAGGCCTACGAGCAGTACTTC.

This chain connects TRBV29-1 to TRBJ2-3; D is uncertain. The germline V gene encodes CDR1 SQVTM and CDR2 ANQGSEA. The V end was cut by 7 bases, the J end by 4 bases, with 12 bases between. The CDR3 is made up of 12 amino acids. Written as DNA, the CDR3 is TGCAGCGGTGACACTGGATCAGATACGCAGTATTTT. This gives the protein CSGDTGSDTQYF.

This clonotype came up a few times. This chain links TRBV6-1 with TRBJ2-6; D gene uncertain. CDR1 is MNHNS, CDR2 SASEGT, per germline. This CDR3 region has 14 residues. The V and J ends lost 8 bases and 0 bases respectively, with 8 bases between them. As DNA, the CDR3 is TGTGCCAGCCGTCACAGCTCTGGGGCCAACGTCCTGACTTTC. This codes for CASRHSSGANVLTF.